These T cell receptor beta chains were read from a single sample in a study of kidney transplant recipient with SARS-CoV-2 infection. TCRdb reprocessed the reads via MiXCR and lists one record per CDR3 protein. The sample shows approximately 240,000 distinct CDR3 sequences, less than 35% of them seen only once. The sample here was a blood sample, taken at baseline and on day 111 from a kidney transplant recipient. These receptor sequences come from a male patient in his thirties who had COVID-19 and was a kidney transplant recipient. Some T cells may be supplied by the graft donor. Each CDR3 is given with its conserved first and last residue. D genes are given only for firm matches. Clone sizes are given selectively: once, few, many, or a class where the clone is expanded.

>TRBV5-1|NA|many|TRBJ1-3
CASSLGLGSGSTIYF
TGCGCCAGCAGCTTGGGTTTAGGTTCGGGAAGCACCATATATTTT
>TRBV3-1|NA|many|TRBJ2-5
CASSQGWGGGETQYF
TGTGCCAGCAGCCAAGGATGGGGAGGGGGAGAGACCCAGTACTTC
>TRBV5-4|TRBD2|few|TRBJ2-7
CASSPGGVPYEQYF
TGTGCCAGCAGCCCTGGGGGGGTTCCCTACGAGCAGTACTTC
>TRBV20-1|NA|NA|TRBJ2-1
CSPSAGNEQFF
TGCAGTCCAAGCGCGGGGAATGAGCAGTTCTTC
>TRBV7-3|TRBD2|many|TRBJ2-1
CASSPQLAGAEQFF
TGTGCCAGCAGCCCCCAGCTAGCGGGAGCTGAGCAGTTCTTC
>TRBV24-1|NA|many|TRBJ1-2
CATSITGSTRKTYGYTF
TGTGCCACCAGTATAACGGGTAGTACCAGAAAGACCTATGGCTACACCTTC
>TRBV9|TRBD2|few|TRBJ2-1
CASSVAPSGSTNEQFF
TGTGCCAGCAGCGTAGCCCCTAGCGGGTCTACCAATGAGCAGTTCTTC
>TRBV3-1|NA|many|TRBJ2-3
CASSPGATRDTQYF
TGTGCCAGCAGCCCAGGGGCCACTCGGGATACGCAGTATTTT
>TRBV28|TRBD1|many|TRBJ2-5
CASSLLDRGRSETQYF
TGTGCCAGCAGTTTACTGGACAGGGGGCGTTCGGAGACCCAGTACTTC
>TRBV2|TRBD1|few|TRBJ2-4
CASSAWDRVNIQYF
TGTGCCAGCAGTGCCTGGGACAGGGTAAACATTCAGTACTTC
>TRBV5-4|NA|few|TRBJ1-2
CASLRYVPGKTYGYTF
TGTGCCAGCCTGCGGTACGTACCAGGAAAGACCTATGGCTACACCTTC
>TRBV5-1|NA|NA|TRBJ2-5
CASSLVPAGPLRGRQETQYF
TGCGCCAGCAGCTTGGTCCCCGCTGGACCACTTCGGGGGAGGCAAGAGACCCAGTACTTC
>TRBV12-3/TRBV12-4|TRBD1|many|TRBJ1-5
CASGAYDRESNQPQHF
TGTGCCAGCGGGGCATACGACAGGGAGAGCAATCAGCCCCAGCATTTT
>TRBV27|NA|many|TRBJ2-5
CASSPTILGETQYF
TGTGCCAGCAGTCCAACTATCCTGGGGGAGACCCAGTACTTC
>TRBV27|NA|many|TRBJ2-3
CASSSFSGYTDTQYF
TGTGCCAGCAGTTCCTTTAGCGGTTACACAGATACGCAGTATTTT
>TRBV12-3/TRBV12-4|TRBD2|many|TRBJ2-2
CASSLVTTRNAAGQNTGELFF
TGTGCCAGCAGTTTAGTTACGACACGGAACGCAGCGGGGCAGAACACCGGGGAGCTGTTTTTT
>TRBV24-1|NA|many|TRBJ1-2
CATSSYISTRKTYGYTF
TGTGCCACCAGTAGTTATATTAGTACCAGAAAGACCTATGGCTACACCTTC
>TRBV3-1|NA|NA|TRBJ1-2
CASSPLGTLRRTYGYTF
TGTGCCAGCAGCCCACTGGGCACCCTTCGAAGGACCTATGGCTACACCTTC